The present T cell receptor beta chain was sequenced within a study of blood T cell repertoires in COVID-19. Turning to the study itself: COVID-19 samples collected from the United States, Italy and Spain covered acute and convalescent phases. The analysed material was cDNA or gDNA that came from T cells, B-cell-depleted T cells, or PBMCs.

J lost 0 bases, V lost 6 bases, and 10 bases had no gene match. Germline V gene lookup returns CDR1 SGHVS and CDR2 FQNEAQ. The CDR3 runs 16 residues. This table comes from immunoSEQ multiplex PCR, and its TCRdb copy is limited to in-frame clones, with some not included. Found here are about 200,000 clones, approximately 84% of them singletons; the top ten hold about 5%. This receptor was taken from an elderly woman with acute or convalescent COVID-19. The material sequenced was peripheral blood. The chain has TRBV7-8 and TRBJ2-7; 8 nucleotides agree with TRBD2. The CDR3 sequence: CASRNKPGTSSYEQYF. The DNA of the CDR3 is TGTGCCAGCAGAAACAAACCCGGGACTAGCTCCTACGAGCAGTACTTC. The full variable domain, with the rest looked up from reference TRBV7-8 and TRBJ2-7, is GAGVSQSPRYKVAKRGQDVALRCDPISGHVSLFWYQQALGQGPEFLTYFQNEAQLDKSGLPSDRFFAERPEGSVSTLKIQRTQQEDSAVYLCASRNKPGTSSYEQYFGPGTRLTVT.